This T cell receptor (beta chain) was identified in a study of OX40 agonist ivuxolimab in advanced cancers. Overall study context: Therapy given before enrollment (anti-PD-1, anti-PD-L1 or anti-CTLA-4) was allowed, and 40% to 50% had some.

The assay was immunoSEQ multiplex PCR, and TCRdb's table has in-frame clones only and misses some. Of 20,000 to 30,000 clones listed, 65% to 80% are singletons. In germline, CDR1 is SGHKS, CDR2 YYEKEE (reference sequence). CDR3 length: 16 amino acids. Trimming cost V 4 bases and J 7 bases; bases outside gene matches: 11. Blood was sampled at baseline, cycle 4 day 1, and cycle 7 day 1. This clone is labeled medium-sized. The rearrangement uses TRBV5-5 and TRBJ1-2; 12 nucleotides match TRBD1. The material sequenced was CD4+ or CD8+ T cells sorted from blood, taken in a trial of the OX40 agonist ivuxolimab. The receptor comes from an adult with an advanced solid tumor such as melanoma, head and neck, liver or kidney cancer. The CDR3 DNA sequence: TGTGCCAGCAGCCCGGGACAGGGGGCGAGAATCGCTGGCTACACCTTC. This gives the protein CASSPGQGARIAGYTF.